This T cell receptor beta chain derives from a study of T cell changes during pregnancy in multiple sclerosis. Here immunoSEQ multiplex PCR was the method, and the copy in TCRdb shows in-frame clones only, minus some. The table includes more than 25,000 clones, 90% to 95% detected once. Germline-derived CDR1 and CDR2 are SGHAT and FQNNGV. V lost 5 bases to trimming and J lost 9 bases, with 8 bases between them. CDR3 length: 11 residues. The clonotype comes from a female donor in good health, enrolled as a control in a pregnancy study. The V call is TRBV11-2, the J call TRBJ2-1; D unresolved. The sample was CD8+ T cells from peripheral blood mononuclear cells, taken in the second trimester of pregnancy. CDR3 loop: CASSPQVEQFF. CDR3 coding DNA: TGTGCCAGCAGCCCCCAGGTTGAGCAGTTCTTC. Full variable domain (rest looked up from reference TRBV11-2 and TRBJ2-1): EAGVAQSPRYKIIEKRQSVAFWCNPISGHATLYWYQQILGQGPKLLIQFQNNGVVDDSQLPKDRFSAERLKGVDSTLKIQPAKLEDSAVYLCASSPQVEQFFGPGTRLTVL.